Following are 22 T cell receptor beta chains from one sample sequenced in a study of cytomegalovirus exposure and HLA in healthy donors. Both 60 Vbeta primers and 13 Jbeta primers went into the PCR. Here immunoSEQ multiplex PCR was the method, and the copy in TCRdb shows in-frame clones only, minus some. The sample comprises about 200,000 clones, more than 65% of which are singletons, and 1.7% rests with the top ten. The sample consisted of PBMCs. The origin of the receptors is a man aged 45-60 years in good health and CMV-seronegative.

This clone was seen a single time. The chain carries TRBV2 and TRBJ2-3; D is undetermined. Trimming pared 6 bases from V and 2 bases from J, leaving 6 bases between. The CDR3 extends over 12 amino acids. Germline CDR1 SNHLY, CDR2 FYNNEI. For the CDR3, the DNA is TGTGCCAGCAGCGACAACACAGATACGCAGTATTTT. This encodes CASSDNTDTQYF.

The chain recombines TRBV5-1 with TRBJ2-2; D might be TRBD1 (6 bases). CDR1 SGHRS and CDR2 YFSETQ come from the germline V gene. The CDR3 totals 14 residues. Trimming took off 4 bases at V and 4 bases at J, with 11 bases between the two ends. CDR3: CASSVGRGTGELFF. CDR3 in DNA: TGCGCCAGCAGCGTCGGCAGGGGCACCGGGGAGCTGTTTTTT. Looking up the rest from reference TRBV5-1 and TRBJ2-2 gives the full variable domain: KAGVTQTPRYLIKTRGQQVTLSCSPISGHRSVSWYQQTPGQGLQFLFEYFSETQRNKGNFPGRFSGRQFSNSRSEMNVSTLELGDSALYLCASSVGRGTGELFFGEGSRLTVL.

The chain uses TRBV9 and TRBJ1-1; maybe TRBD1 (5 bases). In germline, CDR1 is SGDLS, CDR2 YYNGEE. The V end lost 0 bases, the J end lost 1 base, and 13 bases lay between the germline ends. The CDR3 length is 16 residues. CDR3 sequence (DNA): TGTGCCAGCAGCGTAGATCTCGGGGGGAAGAACACTGAAGCTTTCTTT. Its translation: CASSVDLGGKNTEAFF.

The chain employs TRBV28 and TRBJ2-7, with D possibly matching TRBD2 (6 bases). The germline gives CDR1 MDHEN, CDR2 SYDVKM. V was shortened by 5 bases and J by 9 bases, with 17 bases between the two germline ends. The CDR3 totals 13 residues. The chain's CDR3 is CASSPVRAGPQYF. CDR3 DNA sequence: TGTGCCAGCAGTCCCGTTAGAGCGGGCCCGCAGTACTTC.

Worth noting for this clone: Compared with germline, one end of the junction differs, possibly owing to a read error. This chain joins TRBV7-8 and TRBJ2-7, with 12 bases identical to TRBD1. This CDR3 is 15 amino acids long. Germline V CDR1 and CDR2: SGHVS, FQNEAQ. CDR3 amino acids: CASSIAGTGGHEQYF. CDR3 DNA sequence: TGTGCCAGCAGCATAGCCGGGACAGGGGGCCACGAGCAGTACTTC.

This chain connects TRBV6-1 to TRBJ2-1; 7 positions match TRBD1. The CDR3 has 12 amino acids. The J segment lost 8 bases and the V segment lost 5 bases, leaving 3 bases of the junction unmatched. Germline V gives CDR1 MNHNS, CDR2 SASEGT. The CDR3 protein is CASSNRGYEQFF. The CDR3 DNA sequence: TGTGCCAGCAGTAACAGGGGTTATGAGCAGTTCTTC.

The DNA of the CDR3 is TGTGCCAGCAGTTTCTTAGGGGGAAGTGAAAGCACTGAAGCTTTCTTT. Residues: CASSFLGGSESTEAFF. J is TRBJ1-1 and V is TRBV27; D may be TRBD1 (6 bases). Trimming cost V 3 bases and J 4 bases, with 18 bases left between them. This CDR3 contains 16 residues. Per the germline V gene, CDR1 is MNHEY and CDR2 is SMNVEV (reference sequence).

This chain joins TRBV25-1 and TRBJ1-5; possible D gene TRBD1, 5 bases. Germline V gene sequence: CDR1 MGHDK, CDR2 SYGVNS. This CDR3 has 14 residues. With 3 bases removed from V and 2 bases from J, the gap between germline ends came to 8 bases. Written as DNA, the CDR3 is TGTGCCAGCAGTGATGTGGGGCGCAATCAGCCCCAGCATTTT. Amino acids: CASSDVGRNQPQHF.

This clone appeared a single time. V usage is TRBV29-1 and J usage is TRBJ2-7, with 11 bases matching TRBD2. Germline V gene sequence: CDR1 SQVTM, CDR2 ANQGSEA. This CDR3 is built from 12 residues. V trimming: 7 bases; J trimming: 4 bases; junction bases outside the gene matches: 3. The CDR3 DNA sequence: TGCAGCGGCGGGACTAGCGGATACGAGCAGTACTTC. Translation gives CSGGTSGYEQYF.

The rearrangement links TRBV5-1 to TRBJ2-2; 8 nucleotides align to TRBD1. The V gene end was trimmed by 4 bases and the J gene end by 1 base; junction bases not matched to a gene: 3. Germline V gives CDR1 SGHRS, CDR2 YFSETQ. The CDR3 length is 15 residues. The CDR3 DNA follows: TGCGCCAGCAGCCAGGGGACAGGGAACACCGGGGAGCTGTTTTTT. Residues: CASSQGTGNTGELFF.

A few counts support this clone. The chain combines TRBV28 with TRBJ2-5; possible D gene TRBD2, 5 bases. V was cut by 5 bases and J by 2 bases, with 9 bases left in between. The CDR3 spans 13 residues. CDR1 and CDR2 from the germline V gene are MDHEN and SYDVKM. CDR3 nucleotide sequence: TGTGCCAGCAGTCCCAGCGGACAAGAGACCCAGTACTTC. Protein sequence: CASSPSGQETQYF.

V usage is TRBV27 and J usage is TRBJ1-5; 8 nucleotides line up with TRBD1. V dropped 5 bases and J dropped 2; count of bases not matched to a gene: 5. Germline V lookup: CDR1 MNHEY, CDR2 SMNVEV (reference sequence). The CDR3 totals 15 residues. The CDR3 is CASSAGTGGNQPQHF. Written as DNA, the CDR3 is TGTGCCAGCAGTGCAGGGACAGGAGGCAATCAGCCCCAGCATTTT.

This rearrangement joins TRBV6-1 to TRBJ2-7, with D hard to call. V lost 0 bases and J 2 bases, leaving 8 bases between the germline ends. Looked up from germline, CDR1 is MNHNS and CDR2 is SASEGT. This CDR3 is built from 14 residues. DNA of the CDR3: TGTGCCAGCAGTGAAGCCTGGGCTCCCTACGAGCAGTACTTC. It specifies CASSEAWAPYEQYF.

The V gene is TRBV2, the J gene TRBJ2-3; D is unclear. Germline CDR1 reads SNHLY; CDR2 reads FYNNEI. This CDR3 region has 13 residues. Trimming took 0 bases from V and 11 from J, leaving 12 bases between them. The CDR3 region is CASSEAEPTGQYF. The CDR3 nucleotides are TGTGCCAGCAGTGAAGCTGAGCCCACGGGGCAGTATTTT.

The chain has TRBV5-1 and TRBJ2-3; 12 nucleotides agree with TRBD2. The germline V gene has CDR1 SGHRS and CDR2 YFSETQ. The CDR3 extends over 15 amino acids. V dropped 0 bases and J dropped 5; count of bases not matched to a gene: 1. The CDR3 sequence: CASSLGLAGVDTQYF. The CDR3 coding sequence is TGCGCCAGCAGCTTGGGACTAGCGGGAGTAGATACGCAGTATTTT.

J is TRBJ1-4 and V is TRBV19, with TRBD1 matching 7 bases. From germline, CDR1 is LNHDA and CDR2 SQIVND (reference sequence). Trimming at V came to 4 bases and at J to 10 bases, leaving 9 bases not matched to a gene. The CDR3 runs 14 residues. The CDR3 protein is CASSTQDRVGKLFF. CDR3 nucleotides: TGTGCCAGTAGTACCCAAGACAGGGTAGGAAAACTGTTTTTT.

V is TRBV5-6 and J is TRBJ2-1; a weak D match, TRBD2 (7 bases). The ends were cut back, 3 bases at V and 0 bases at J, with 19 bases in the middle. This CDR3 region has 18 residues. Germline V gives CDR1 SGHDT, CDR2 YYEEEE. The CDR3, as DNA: TGTGCCAGCAGCTCCCTTCGGGGGCGCGGGAGCTCCTACAATGAGCAGTTCTTC. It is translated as CASSSLRGRGSSYNEQFF.

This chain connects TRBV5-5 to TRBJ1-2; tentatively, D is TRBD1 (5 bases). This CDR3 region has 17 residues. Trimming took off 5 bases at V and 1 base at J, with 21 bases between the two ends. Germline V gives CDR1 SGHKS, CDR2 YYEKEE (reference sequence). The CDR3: CASSHWQERRGNYGYTF. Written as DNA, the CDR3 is TGTGCCAGCAGTCACTGGCAGGAGCGGAGGGGTAACTATGGCTACACCTTC.

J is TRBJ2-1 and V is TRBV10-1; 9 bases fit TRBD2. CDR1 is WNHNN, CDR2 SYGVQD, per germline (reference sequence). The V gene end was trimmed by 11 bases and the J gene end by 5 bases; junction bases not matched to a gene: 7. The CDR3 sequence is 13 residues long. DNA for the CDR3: TGCGCCCGGAGCGGGAGGCGGAACAATGAGCAGTTCTTC. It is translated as CARSGRRNNEQFF.

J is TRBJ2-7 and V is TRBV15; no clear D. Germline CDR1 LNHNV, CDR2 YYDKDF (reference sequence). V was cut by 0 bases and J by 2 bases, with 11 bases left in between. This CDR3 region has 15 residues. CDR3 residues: CATSRDMAVTYEQYF. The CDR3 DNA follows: TGTGCCACCAGCAGAGATATGGCGGTAACCTACGAGCAGTACTTC.

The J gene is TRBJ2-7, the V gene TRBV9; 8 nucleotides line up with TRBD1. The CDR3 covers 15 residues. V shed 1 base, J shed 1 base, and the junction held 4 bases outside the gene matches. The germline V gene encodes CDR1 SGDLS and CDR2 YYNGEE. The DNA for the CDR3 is TGTGCCAGCAGCGTAAGGGGACAGGAGTCCTACGAGCAGTACTTC. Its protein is CASSVRGQESYEQYF.

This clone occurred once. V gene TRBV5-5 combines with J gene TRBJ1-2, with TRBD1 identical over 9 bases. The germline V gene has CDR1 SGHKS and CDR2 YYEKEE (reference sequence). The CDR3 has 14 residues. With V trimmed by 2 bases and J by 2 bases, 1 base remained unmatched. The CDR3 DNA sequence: TGTGCCAGCAGCTTCGACAGGGGGAACTATGGCTACACCTTC. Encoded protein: CASSFDRGNYGYTF.